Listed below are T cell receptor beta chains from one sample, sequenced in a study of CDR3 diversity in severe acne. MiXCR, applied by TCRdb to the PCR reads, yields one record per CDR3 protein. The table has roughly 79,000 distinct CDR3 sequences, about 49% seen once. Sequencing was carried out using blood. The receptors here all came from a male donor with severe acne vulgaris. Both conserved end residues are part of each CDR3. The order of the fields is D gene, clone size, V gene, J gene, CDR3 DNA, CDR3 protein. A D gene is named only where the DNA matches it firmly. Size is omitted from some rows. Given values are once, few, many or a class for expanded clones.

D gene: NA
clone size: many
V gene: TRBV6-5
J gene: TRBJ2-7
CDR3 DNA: TGTGCCAGCAGTTACTCGGACAGACTGTCCTACGAGCAGTACTTC
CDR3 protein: CASSYSDRLSYEQYF

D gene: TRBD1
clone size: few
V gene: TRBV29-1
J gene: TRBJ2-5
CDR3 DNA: TGCAGCGTCCCGACAGGGGTCTATCAAGAGACCCAGTACTTC
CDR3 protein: CSVPTGVYQETQYF

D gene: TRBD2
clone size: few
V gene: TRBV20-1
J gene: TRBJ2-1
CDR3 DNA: TGCAGTGCTACTAAAGGGACTAGCGGGAGGGCCAATGAGCAGTTCTTC
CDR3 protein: CSATKGTSGRANEQFF

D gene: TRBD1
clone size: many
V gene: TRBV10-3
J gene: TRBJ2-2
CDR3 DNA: TGTGCCATCAGTTTCGGACAGGGAGTCACCGGGGAGCTGTTTTTT
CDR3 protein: CAISFGQGVTGELFF

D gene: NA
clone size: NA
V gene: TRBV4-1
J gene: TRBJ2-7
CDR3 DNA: TGCGCCAGCAGCCAACTAGCGCCGAGCTCCTACGAGCAGCACTTC
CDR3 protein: CASSQLAPSSYEQHF

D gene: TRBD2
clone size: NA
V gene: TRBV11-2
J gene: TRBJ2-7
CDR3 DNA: TGTGCCAGCAGATTAGCGGGAGGAGATGAGCAGTACTTC
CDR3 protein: CASRLAGGDEQYF

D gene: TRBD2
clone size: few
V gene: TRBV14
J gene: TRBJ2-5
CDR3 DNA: TGTGCCAGCAGCCGATGGCAGGGTTTGCGGGAGGCCCAGTACTTC
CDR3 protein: CASSRWQGLREAQYF

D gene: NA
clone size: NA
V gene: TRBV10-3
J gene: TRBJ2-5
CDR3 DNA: TGTGCCATCAGTGAACCGTTGGGCGGCCAAGAGACCCAGTACTTC
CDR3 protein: CAISEPLGGQETQYF

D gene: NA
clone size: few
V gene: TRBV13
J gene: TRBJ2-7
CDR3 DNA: TGTGCCAGCAGTTCGCGGGACAAGACCTACGAGCAGTACTTC
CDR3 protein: CASSSRDKTYEQYF

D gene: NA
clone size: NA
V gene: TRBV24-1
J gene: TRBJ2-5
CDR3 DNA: TGTGCCACCAGCGATGGCGGACGAGGACAAGAGACCCAGTACTTC
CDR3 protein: CATSDGGRGQETQYF

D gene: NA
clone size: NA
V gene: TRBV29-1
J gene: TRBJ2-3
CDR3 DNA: TGCAGCGTTGAAGCGATGGGGCAGTCCACAGATACGCAGTATTTT
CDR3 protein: CSVEAMGQSTDTQYF

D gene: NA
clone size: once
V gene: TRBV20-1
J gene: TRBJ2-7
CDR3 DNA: TGCAGTGTGACCGAACCCGGGTCCTACGAGCAGTACTTC
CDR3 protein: CSVTEPGSYEQYF

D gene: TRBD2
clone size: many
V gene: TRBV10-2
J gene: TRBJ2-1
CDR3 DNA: TGCGCCAGCAGGGCTAGGACTAGCTTCGATGAGCAGTTCTTC
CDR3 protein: CASRARTSFDEQFF

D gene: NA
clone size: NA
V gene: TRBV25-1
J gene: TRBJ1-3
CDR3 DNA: TGTGCCAGCAGGGCTGGAAACACCATATATTTT
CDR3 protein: CASRAGNTIYF

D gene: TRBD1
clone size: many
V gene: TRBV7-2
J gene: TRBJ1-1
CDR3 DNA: TGTGCCAGCAGCTTCGGCGGGACAGGTATTATGAACACTGAAGCTTTCTTT
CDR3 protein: CASSFGGTGIMNTEAFF

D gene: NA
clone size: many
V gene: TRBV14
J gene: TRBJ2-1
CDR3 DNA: TGTGCCAGCAGCCAAGTTCCGGTGGCTGCCCAGTTCTTC
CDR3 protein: CASSQVPVAAQFF

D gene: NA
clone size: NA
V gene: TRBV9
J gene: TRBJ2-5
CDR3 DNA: TGTGCCAGCAGCGTAGAGTTTGGGCGGGACCAAGAGACCCAGTACTTC
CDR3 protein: CASSVEFGRDQETQYF

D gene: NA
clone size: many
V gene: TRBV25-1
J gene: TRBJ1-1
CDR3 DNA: TGTGCCAGCACCGCAGGGAGCGACACTGAAGCTTTCTTT
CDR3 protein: CASTAGSDTEAFF

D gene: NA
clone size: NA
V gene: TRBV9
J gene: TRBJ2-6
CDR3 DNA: TGTGCCAGCAGCGTATGGGGATCCGGGGCCAACGTCCTGACTTTC
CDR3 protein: CASSVWGSGANVLTF

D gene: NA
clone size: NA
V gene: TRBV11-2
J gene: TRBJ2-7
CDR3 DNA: TGTGCCAGCAGCTTATCGAACCATTACGAGCAGTACTTC
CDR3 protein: CASSLSNHYEQYF

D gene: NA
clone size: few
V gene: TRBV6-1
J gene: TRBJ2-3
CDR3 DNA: TGTGCCAGCAGTAACCGGGAAGAGGCAGATACGCAGTATTTT
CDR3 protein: CASSNREEADTQYF

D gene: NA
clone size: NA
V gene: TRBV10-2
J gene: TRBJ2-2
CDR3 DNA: TGCGCCAGCGGTATGAGTGCCGGGGAGCTGTTTTTT
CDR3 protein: CASGMSAGELFF

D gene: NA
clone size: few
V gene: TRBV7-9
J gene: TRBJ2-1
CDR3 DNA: TGTGCCAGCAGCTTAGCGGGGACTTTAAATGAGCAGTTCTTC
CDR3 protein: CASSLAGTLNEQFF

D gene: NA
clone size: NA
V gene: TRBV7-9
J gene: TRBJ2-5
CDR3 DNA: TGTGCCAGCAGCTCCGGGACAAGGCAACGGGAGACCCAGTACTTC
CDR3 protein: CASSSGTRQRETQYF

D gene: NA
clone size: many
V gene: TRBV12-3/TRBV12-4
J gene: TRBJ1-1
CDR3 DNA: TGTGCCAGCAGTTTAGCCGGGAAGAACACTGAAGCTTTCTTT
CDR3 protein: CASSLAGKNTEAFF